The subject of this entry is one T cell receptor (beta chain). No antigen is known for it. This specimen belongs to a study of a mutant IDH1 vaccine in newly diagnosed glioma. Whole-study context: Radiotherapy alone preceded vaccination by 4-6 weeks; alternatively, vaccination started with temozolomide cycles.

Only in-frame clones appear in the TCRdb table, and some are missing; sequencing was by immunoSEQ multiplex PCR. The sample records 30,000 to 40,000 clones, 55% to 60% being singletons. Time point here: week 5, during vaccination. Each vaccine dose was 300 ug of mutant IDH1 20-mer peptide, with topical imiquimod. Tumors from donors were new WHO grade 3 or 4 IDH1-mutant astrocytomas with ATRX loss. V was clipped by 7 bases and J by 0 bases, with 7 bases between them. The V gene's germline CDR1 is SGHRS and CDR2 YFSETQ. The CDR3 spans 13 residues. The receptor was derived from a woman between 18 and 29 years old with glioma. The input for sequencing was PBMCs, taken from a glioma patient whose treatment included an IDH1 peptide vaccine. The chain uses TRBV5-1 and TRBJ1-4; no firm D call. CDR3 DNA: TGCGCCAGCCAAGCCGCAACTAATGAAAAACTGTTTTTT. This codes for CASQAATNEKLFF. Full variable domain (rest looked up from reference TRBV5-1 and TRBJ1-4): KAGVTQTPRYLIKTRGQQVTLSCSPISGHRSVSWYQQTPGQGLQFLFEYFSETQRNKGNFPGRFSGRQFSNSRSEMNVSTLELGDSALYLCASQAATNEKLFFGSGTQLSVL.